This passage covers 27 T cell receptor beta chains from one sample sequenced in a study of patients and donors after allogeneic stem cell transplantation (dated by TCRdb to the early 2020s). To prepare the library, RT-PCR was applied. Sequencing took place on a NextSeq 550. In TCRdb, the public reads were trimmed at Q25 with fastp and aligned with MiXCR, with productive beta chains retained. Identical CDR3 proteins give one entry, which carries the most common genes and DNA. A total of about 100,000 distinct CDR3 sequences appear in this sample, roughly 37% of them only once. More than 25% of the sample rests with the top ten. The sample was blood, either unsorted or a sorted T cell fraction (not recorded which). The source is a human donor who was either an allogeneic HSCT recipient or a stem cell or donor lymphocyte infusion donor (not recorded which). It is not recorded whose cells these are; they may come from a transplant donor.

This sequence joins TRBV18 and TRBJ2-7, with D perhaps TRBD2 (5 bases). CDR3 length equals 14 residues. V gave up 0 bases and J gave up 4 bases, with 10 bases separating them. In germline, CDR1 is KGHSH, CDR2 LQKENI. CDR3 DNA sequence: TGTGCCAGCTCACCACCCGGGGTTGTGTACGAGCAGTACTTC. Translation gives CASSPPGVVYEQYF.

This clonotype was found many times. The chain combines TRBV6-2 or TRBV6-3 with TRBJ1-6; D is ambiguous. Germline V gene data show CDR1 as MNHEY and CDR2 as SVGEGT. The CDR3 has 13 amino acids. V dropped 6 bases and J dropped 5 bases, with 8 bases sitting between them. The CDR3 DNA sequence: TGTGCCAGCAGCAACCATCATAATTCACCCCTCCACTTT. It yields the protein CASSNHHNSPLHF.

The CDR3 reads CSARDLEGGNTEAFF. The CDR3 DNA reads as TGCAGTGCTAGAGATCTGGAGGGAGGGAACACTGAAGCTTTCTTT. The chain is built from TRBV20-1 and TRBJ1-1, with D unclear. CDR1 is DFQATT and CDR2 is SNEGSKA in the germline V gene (reference sequence). The V gene lost 0 bases and the J gene lost 1 base, with 12 bases spanning the gap. The CDR3 sequence is 15 residues long.

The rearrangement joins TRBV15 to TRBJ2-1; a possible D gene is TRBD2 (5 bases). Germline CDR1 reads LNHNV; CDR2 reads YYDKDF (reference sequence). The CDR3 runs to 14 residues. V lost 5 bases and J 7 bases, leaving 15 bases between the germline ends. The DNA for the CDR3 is TGTGCCACCAGCTGGCAAGCGACGGGGAATGAGCAGTTCTTC. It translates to CATSWQATGNEQFF.

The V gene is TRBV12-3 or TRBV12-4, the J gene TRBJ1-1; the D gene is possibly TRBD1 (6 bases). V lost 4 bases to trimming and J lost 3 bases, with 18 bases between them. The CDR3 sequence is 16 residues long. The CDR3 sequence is CASSSQGSRVDTEAFF. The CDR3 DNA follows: TGTGCCAGCAGTTCTCAGGGGTCCCGGGTGGACACTGAAGCTTTCTTT.

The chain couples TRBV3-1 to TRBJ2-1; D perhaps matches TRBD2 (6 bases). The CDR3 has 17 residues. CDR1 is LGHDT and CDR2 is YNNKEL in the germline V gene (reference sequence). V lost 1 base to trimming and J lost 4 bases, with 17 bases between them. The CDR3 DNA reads TGTGCCAGCAGCCAAGTCGGAACGCTAGCGCAGTACAATGAGCAGTTCTTC. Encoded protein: CASSQVGTLAQYNEQFF.

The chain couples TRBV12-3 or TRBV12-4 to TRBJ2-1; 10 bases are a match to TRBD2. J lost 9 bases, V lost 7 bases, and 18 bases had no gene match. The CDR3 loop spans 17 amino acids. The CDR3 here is CASTTPARLAGDGEQFF. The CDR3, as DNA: TGTGCCAGCACCACACCGGCGCGGCTAGCGGGAGATGGTGAGCAGTTCTTC.

Here the CDR3 reads CASSLAQGYNSPLHF. CDR3 coding DNA: TGTGCCAGCAGCTTAGCCCAGGGTTACAATTCACCCCTCCACTTT. The rearrangement links TRBV7-9 to TRBJ1-6; D may be TRBD1 (5 bases). CDR3 length equals 15 residues. Germline lookup yields CDR1 SEHNR and CDR2 FQNEAQ (reference sequence). With 0 bases removed from V and 7 bases from J, the gap between germline ends came to 10 bases.

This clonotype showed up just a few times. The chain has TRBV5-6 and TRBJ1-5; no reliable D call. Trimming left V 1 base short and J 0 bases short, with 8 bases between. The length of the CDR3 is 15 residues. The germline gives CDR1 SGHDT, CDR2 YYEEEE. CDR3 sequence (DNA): TGTGCCAGCAGCTTGCGCGCATATAGCAATCAGCCCCAGCATTTT. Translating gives CASSLRAYSNQPQHF.

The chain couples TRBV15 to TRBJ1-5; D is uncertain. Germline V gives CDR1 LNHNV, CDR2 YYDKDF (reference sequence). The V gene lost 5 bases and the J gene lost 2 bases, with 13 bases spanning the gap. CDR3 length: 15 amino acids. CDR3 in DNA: TGTGCCACCAGCGGGATGGACTCTGGCAATCAGCCCCAGCATTTT. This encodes CATSGMDSGNQPQHF. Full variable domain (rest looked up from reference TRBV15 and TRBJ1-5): DAMVIQNPRYQVTQFGKPVTLSCSQTLNHNVMYWYQQKSSQAPKLLFHYYDKDFNNEADTPDNFQSRRPNTSFCFLDIRSPGLGDTAMYLCATSGMDSGNQPQHFGDGTRLSIL.

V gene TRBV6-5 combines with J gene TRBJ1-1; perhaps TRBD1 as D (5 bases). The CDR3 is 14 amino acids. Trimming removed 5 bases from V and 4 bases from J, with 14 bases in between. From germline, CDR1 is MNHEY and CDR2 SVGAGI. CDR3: CASSPGFYRTEAFF. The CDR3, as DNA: TGTGCCAGCAGTCCAGGGTTTTATCGCACTGAAGCTTTCTTT.

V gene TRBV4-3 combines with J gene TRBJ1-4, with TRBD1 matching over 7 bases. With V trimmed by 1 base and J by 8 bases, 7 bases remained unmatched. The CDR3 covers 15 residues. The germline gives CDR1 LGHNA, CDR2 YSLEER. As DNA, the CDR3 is TGCGCCAGCAGCCAAGTAGACAGGGCCTACGAAAAACTGTTTTTT. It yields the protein CASSQVDRAYEKLFF.

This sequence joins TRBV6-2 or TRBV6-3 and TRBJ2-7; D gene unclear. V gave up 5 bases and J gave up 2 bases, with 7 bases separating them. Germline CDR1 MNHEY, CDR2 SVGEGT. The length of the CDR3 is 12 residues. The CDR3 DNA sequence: TGTGCCAGCAGTCCGCTTACCTACGAGCAGTACTTC. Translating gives CASSPLTYEQYF.

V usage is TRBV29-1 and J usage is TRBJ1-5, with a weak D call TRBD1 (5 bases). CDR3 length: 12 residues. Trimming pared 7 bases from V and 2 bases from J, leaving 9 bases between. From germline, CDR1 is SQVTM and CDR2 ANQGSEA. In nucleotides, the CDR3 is TGCAGCGCCAGGGATGGCAATCAGCCCCAGCATTTT. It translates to CSARDGNQPQHF.

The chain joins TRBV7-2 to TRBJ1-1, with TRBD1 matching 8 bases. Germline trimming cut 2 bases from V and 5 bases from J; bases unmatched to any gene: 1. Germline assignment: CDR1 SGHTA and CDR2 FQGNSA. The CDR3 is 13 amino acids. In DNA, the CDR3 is TGTGCCAGCAGCTTATGGACAGGGACTGAAGCTTTCTTT. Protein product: CASSLWTGTEAFF.

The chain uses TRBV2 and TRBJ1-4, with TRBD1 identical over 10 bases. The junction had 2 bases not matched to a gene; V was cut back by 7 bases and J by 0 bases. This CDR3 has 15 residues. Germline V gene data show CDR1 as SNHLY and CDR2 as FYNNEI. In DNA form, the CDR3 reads TGTGCCAGCAAGGGACAGGGGACAACTAATGAAAAACTGTTTTTT. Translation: CASKGQGTTNEKLFF.

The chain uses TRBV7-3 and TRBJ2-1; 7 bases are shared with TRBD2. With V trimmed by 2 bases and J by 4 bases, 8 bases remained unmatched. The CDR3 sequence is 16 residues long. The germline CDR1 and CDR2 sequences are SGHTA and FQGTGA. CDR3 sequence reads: CASSLGGSSGYNEQFF. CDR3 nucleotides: TGTGCCAGCAGCTTAGGGGGGTCTAGCGGTTACAATGAGCAGTTCTTC.

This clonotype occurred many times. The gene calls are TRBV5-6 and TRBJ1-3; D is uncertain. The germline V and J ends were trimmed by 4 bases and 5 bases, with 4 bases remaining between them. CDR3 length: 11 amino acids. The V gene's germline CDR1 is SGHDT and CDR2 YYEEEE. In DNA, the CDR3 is TGTGCCAGCAGCCTCCGAAACACCATATATTTT. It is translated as CASSLRNTIYF.

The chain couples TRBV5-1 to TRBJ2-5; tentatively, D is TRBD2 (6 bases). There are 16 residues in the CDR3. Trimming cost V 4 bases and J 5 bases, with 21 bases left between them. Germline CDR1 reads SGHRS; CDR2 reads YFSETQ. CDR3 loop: CASSRGAGNVGETQYF. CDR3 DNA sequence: TGCGCCAGCAGCCGAGGGGCGGGAAACGTTGGGGAGACCCAGTACTTC.

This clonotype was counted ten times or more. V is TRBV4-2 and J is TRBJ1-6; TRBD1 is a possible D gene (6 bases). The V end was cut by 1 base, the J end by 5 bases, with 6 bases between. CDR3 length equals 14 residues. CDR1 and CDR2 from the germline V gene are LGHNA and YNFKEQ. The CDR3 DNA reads TGTGCCAGCAGCCAAGGGACAGATAATTCACCCCTCCACTTT. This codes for CASSQGTDNSPLHF.

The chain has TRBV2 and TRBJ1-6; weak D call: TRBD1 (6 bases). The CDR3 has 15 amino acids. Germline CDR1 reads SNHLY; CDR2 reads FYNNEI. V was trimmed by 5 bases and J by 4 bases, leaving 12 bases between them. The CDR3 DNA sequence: TGTGCCAGCAGTAGCTCCGGGACATATAATTCACCCCTCCACTTT. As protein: CASSSSGTYNSPLHF.

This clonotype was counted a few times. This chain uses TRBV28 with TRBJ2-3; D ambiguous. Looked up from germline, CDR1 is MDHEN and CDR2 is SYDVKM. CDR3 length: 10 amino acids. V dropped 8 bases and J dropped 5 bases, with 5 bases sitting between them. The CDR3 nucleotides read TGTGCCAGCGGTCGAGATACGCAGTATTTT. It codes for CASGRDTQYF.

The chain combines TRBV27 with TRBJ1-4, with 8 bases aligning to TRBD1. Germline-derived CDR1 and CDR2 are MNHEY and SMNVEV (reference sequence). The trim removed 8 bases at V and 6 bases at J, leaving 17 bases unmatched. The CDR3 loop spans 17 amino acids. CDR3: CASRPPRTGTGDEKLFF. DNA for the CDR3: TGTGCCAGCCGACCTCCCCGAACCGGGACAGGTGATGAAAAACTGTTTTTT.

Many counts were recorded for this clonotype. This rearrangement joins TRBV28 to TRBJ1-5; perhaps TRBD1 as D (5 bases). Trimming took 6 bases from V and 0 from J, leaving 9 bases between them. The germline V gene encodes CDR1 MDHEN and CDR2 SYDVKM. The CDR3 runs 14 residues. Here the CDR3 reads CASRRQYSNQPQHF. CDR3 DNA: TGTGCCAGCAGGCGACAGTATAGCAATCAGCCCCAGCATTTT.

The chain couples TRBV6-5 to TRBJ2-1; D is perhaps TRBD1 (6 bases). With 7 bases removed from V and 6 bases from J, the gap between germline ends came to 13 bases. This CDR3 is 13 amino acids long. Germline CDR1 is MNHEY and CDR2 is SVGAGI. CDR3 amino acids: CASTTGHSNEQFF. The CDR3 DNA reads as TGTGCCAGCACCACGGGACACTCCAATGAGCAGTTCTTC.

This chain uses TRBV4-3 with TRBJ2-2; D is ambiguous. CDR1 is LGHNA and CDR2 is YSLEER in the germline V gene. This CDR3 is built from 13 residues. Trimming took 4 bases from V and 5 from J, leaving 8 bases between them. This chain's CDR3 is CASSRQKTGELFF. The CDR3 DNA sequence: TGCGCCAGCAGCCGACAAAAGACCGGGGAGCTGTTTTTT.

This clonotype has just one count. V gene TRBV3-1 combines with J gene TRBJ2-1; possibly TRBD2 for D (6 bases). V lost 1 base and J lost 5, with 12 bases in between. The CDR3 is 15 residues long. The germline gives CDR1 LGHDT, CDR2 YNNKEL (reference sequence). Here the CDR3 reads CASSQGTGLNNEQFF. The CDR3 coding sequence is TGTGCCAGCAGCCAAGGGACGGGACTCAACAATGAGCAGTTCTTC.